This entry lists 31 T cell receptor beta chains sequenced from one sample in a study of identifying expanded T cells in peripheral blood. Some clones are missing from TCRdb's copy, which holds only in-frame ones; the method was immunoSEQ multiplex PCR. The table has around 130,000 clones, around nine tenths seen once. The material sequenced was blood. These receptors were obtained from a person between 18 and 75 years old in good health.

The V and J genes are TRBV7-2 and TRBJ2-4; a weak D match, TRBD2 (6 bases). Trimming pared 7 bases from V and 0 bases from J, leaving 10 bases between. Looked up from germline, CDR1 is SGHTA and CDR2 is FQGNSA. This CDR3 is built from 14 residues. CDR3 DNA: TGTGCCAGCAACCTTAGCGGAGCCAAAAACATTCAGTACTTC. It is translated as CASNLSGAKNIQYF.

A note on this clone: Mismatch with germline at one junction end may stem from a read error. The chain combines TRBV7-9 with TRBJ1-2; no reliable D call. This CDR3 spans 9 amino acids. Germline CDR1 SEHNR, CDR2 FQNEAQ (reference sequence). Written as DNA, the CDR3 is TGTGCCGTATCACGACCCGCAAACTTC. Residues: CAVSRPANF.

The chain recombines TRBV18 with TRBJ2-3; possibly TRBD1 for D (6 bases). Trimming took 2 bases from V and 4 from J, leaving 19 bases between them. The length of the CDR3 is 17 residues. Per the germline V gene, CDR1 is KGHSH and CDR2 is LQKENI. CDR3 region: CASSPKGPPGDPDTQYF. In DNA form, the CDR3 reads TGTGCCAGCTCACCAAAAGGCCCCCCAGGGGACCCAGATACGCAGTATTTT. Together with reference TRBV18 and TRBJ2-3, the CDR3 gives the full variable domain: NAGVMQNPRHLVRRRGQEARLRCSPMKGHSHVYWYRQLPEEGLKFMVYLQKENIIDESGMPKERFSAEFPKEGPSILRIQQVVRGDSAAYFCASSPKGPPGDPDTQYFGPGTRLTVL.

The rearrangement joins TRBV28 to TRBJ2-3, with unresolved D. Deletions cut 8 bases from V and 4 bases from J, with 16 bases between. This CDR3 region has 14 residues. Germline V gene data show CDR1 as MDHEN and CDR2 as SYDVKM. The CDR3 region has the DNA TGTGCCAGCCGCCACCGCCGGGTAGCAGATACGCAGTATTTT. Translated, it gives CASRHRRVADTQYF. The full variable domain, with the rest looked up from reference TRBV28 and TRBJ2-3, is DVKVTQSSRYLVKRTGEKVFLECVQDMDHENMFWYRQDPGLGLRLIYFSYDVKMKEKGDIPEGYSVSREKKERFSLILESASTNQTSMYLCASRHRRVADTQYFGPGTRLTVL.

V usage is TRBV29-1 and J usage is TRBJ2-3, with D uncertain. V was cut by 6 bases and J by 7 bases, with 20 bases left in between. The CDR3 consists of 14 residues. Germline loops: CDR1 SQVTM, CDR2 ANQGSEA. The CDR3 sequence is CSVHRDRPVYTQYF. DNA of the CDR3: TGCAGCGTCCATAGGGATAGGCCGGTTTATACGCAGTATTTT.

The rearrangement uses TRBV19 and TRBJ2-6; D gene uncertain. The V gene's germline CDR1 is LNHDA and CDR2 SQIVND (reference sequence). Trimming removed 3 bases at V and 1 base at J, with 16 bases between. This CDR3 region has 18 residues. The CDR3 region has the DNA TGTGCCAGTAGTATCCACTGGACCCCCCCGTCTGGGGCCAACGTCCTGACTTTC. It encodes CASSIHWTPPSGANVLTF.

The V call is TRBV27, the J call TRBJ2-7, with TRBD1 matching 7 bases. The V segment lost 5 bases and the J segment 7 bases; nucleotides outside the gene matches: 11. Germline V gene lookup returns CDR1 MNHEY and CDR2 SMNVEV (reference sequence). This CDR3 is built from 14 residues. CDR3 DNA sequence: TGTGCCAGCAGTACCGACAGGGTGGTGAGGGAGCAGTACTTC. Amino acid sequence: CASSTDRVVREQYF.

V usage is TRBV7-9 and J usage is TRBJ1-4; a possible D gene is TRBD1 (5 bases). With 6 bases removed from V and 0 bases from J, the gap between germline ends came to 11 bases. Germline V gene data show CDR1 as SEHNR and CDR2 as FQNEAQ (reference sequence). The CDR3 covers 15 residues. CDR3 nucleotide sequence: TGTGCCAGCAGGTCAGGACACACAACTAATGAAAAACTGTTTTTT. Translation gives CASRSGHTTNEKLFF.

This rearrangement joins TRBV19 to TRBJ2-1; TRBD1 aligns across 7 bases. CDR3 length: 13 amino acids. Germline loops: CDR1 LNHDA, CDR2 SQIVND (reference sequence). J was trimmed by 7 bases and V by 2 bases; bases with no gene match: 2. The CDR3: CASSIQQGNEQFF. The CDR3 region has the DNA TGTGCCAGTAGTATACAACAGGGGAATGAGCAGTTCTTC.

This clone was seen only once. This chain connects TRBV5-1 to TRBJ2-2, with D uncertain. CDR1 SGHRS and CDR2 YFSETQ come from the germline V gene. V shed 4 bases and J shed 1 base, with 8 bases lying between them. This CDR3 comprises 14 residues. In nucleotides, the CDR3 is TGCGCCAGCAGCACCCAGGTGAACACCGGGGAGCTGTTTTTT. Translated, it gives CASSTQVNTGELFF.

This chain uses TRBV6-4 with TRBJ1-5; D ambiguous. V was trimmed by 2 bases and J by 2 bases, leaving 4 bases between them. CDR1 is MRHNA and CDR2 is SNTAGT in the germline V gene. CDR3 length equals 13 residues. CDR3 in amino acids: CASSDRGNQPQHF. CDR3 sequence (DNA): TGTGCCAGCAGTGACAGGGGCAATCAGCCCCAGCATTTT.

The CDR3 DNA reads TGCGCCAGCAGTTCGGGACTAGCGGGAGGTAGCACAGATACGCAGTATTTT. This codes for CASSSGLAGGSTDTQYF. This sequence joins TRBV10-1 and TRBJ2-3; 15 bases match TRBD2. This CDR3 comprises 17 residues. Trimming removed 5 bases from V and 0 bases from J; junction bases left unmatched: 3. In germline, CDR1 is WNHNN, CDR2 SYGVQD (reference sequence).

This clone came up once. The chain carries TRBV6-1 and TRBJ1-5; D is perhaps TRBD1 (5 bases). The CDR3 is 16 amino acids. V lost 0 bases to trimming and J lost 3 bases, with 12 bases between them. Germline loops: CDR1 MNHNS, CDR2 SASEGT. CDR3 DNA: TGTGCCAGCAGTGAAGCGCTGGGACGGAACAATCAGCCCCAGCATTTT. Amino acids: CASSEALGRNNQPQHF.

This clone has just one count. The CDR3: CASSLEQEGEQYF. DNA of the CDR3: TGTGCCAGCAGCTTAGAACAGGAGGGCGAGCAGTACTTC. This chain joins TRBV7-7 and TRBJ2-7, with a weak D call TRBD2 (6 bases). Trimming left V 1 base short and J 6 bases short, with 10 bases between. Germline lookup yields CDR1 SSHAT and CDR2 FNYEAQ (reference sequence). This CDR3 contains 13 residues. The full variable domain, in which reference TRBV7-7 and TRBJ2-7 provide the parts outside the CDR3, is GAGVSQSPRYKVTKRGQDVTLRCDPISSHATLYWYQQALGQGPEFLTYFNYEAQPDKSGLPSDRFSAERPEGSISTLTIQRTEQRDSAMYRCASSLEQEGEQYFGPGTRLTVT.

The chain links TRBV18 to TRBJ2-2; 7 bases are shared with TRBD2. The V gene end was trimmed by 2 bases and the J gene end by 2 bases; junction bases not matched to a gene: 5. Per germline, CDR1 KGHSH and CDR2 LQKENI. This CDR3 spans 16 amino acids. The CDR3 loop is CASSPRAGDNTGELFF. The CDR3 nucleotides read TGTGCCAGCTCACCAAGGGCGGGGGACAACACCGGGGAGCTGTTTTTT.

The V and J genes are TRBV11-2 and TRBJ1-1; TRBD1 matches 8 bases. CDR1 and CDR2 from the germline V gene are SGHAT and FQNNGV. V shed 3 bases and J 0 bases; nucleotides not matched to a gene: 6. The CDR3 is 16 amino acids. The CDR3 region is CASSFDRGRMNTEAFF. For the CDR3, the DNA is TGTGCCAGCAGCTTCGACAGGGGAAGGATGAACACTGAAGCTTTCTTT.

The CDR3 region has the DNA TGCGCCAGCAGCCAAGATACCAAGTACGAGCAGTACTTC. It is translated as CASSQDTKYEQYF. This chain joins TRBV4-1 and TRBJ2-7; no reliable D call. Trimming pared 0 bases from V and 4 bases from J, leaving 7 bases between. CDR1 is MGHRA, CDR2 YSYEKL, per germline. CDR3 size: 13 residues.

The chain joins TRBV7-8 to TRBJ2-2; no clear D. CDR1 is SGHVS, CDR2 FQNEAQ, per germline. The CDR3 runs to 13 residues. With 8 bases removed from V and 6 bases from J, the gap between germline ends came to 13 bases. CDR3 region: CASAIQPAGELFF. CDR3 sequence (DNA): TGTGCCAGCGCCATCCAGCCGGCCGGGGAGCTGTTTTTT.

The J gene is TRBJ2-1, the V gene TRBV4-3; D not resolved. Germline values: CDR1 LGHNA, CDR2 YSLEER. The V end was cut by 0 bases, the J end by 0 bases, with 6 bases between. The CDR3 has 15 residues. The CDR3 DNA follows: TGCGCCAGCAGCCAAGATCGTAGCTCCTACAATGAGCAGTTCTTC. This encodes CASSQDRSSYNEQFF.

CDR3 sequence: CASIPDGYNEQFF. CDR3 coding DNA: TGTGCCAGTATCCCGGACGGATACAATGAGCAGTTCTTC. The chain links TRBV19 to TRBJ2-1; no definite D call. The CDR3 is 13 residues long. Germline V lookup: CDR1 LNHDA, CDR2 SQIVND (reference sequence). V was trimmed by 7 bases and J by 4 bases, leaving 11 bases between them. The whole variable domain, filled in from reference TRBV19 and TRBJ2-1, reads DGGITQSPKYLFRKEGQNVTLSCEQNLNHDAMYWYRQDPGQGLRLIYYSQIVNDFQKGDIAEGYSVSREKKESFPLTVTSAQKNPTAFYLCASIPDGYNEQFFGPGTRLTVL.

The chain has TRBV6-5 and TRBJ2-7; TRBD1 agrees at 7 bases. V was pared by 2 bases and J by 1 base, with 2 bases of the junction left unmatched. This CDR3 region has 14 residues. Germline V gene lookup returns CDR1 MNHEY and CDR2 SVGAGI. CDR3 bases: TGTGCCAGCAGTTACGGGACAGATTCCTACGAGCAGTACTTC. Amino acid sequence: CASSYGTDSYEQYF.

The sample holds one count of this clone. The CDR3 DNA reads TGTGCCAGCAGTTGGGGCAGAAGCTCCTACGAGCAGTACTTC. Protein: CASSWGRSSYEQYF. The rearrangement links TRBV28 to TRBJ2-7; perhaps TRBD1 as D (5 bases). Germline values: CDR1 MDHEN, CDR2 SYDVKM. There are 14 residues in the CDR3. V was clipped by 4 bases and J by 0 bases, with 10 bases between them.

V is TRBV5-4 and J is TRBJ1-2, with TRBD1 matching over 9 bases. V lost 4 bases and J lost 3; bases outside the gene matches: 4. CDR1 and CDR2 from the germline V gene are SGHNT and YYREEE (reference sequence). The CDR3 spans 14 residues. CDR3 DNA sequence: TGTGCCAGCAGCGCGGGACAGGGCTACTATGGCTACACCTTC. Protein: CASSAGQGYYGYTF.

This clone occurred a few times. The V and J genes are TRBV28 and TRBJ2-5; D call uncertain. Trimming removed 7 bases at V and 4 bases at J, with 10 bases between. Looked up from germline, CDR1 is MDHEN and CDR2 is SYDVKM. The CDR3 length is 12 residues. DNA for the CDR3: TGTGCCAGCATCTCTGCCGGAGAGACCCAGTACTTC. Its protein is CASISAGETQYF.

The chain combines TRBV10-2 with TRBJ1-6, with a tentative D call TRBD1 (5 bases). The ends were cut back, 7 bases at V and 10 bases at J, with 23 bases in the middle. From germline, CDR1 is WSHSY and CDR2 SAAADI. This CDR3 region has 16 residues. The CDR3 region has the DNA TGCGCCAGCAAAACCCCAGTAGGTCCGGGGGGATCACCCCTCCACTTT. Translation gives CASKTPVGPGGSPLHF.

This rearrangement joins TRBV6-6 to TRBJ1-1; D is unclear. The length of the CDR3 is 13 residues. Looked up from germline, CDR1 is MNHNY and CDR2 is SVGAGI (reference sequence). Deletions cut 4 bases from V and 3 bases from J, with 9 bases between. CDR3 nucleotide sequence: TGTGCCAGCAGTTCCCTTCGGGACACTGAAGCTTTCTTT. Protein product: CASSSLRDTEAFF.

This chain connects TRBV19 to TRBJ2-3, with D perhaps matching TRBD2 (5 bases). The CDR3 is 14 amino acids. The V end lost 2 bases, the J end lost 9 bases, and 15 bases lay between the germline ends. Germline CDR1 and CDR2: LNHDA and SQIVND (reference sequence). The CDR3 sequence: CASSITSEGSTQYF. DNA for the CDR3: TGTGCCAGTAGTATAACGTCTGAGGGAAGCACGCAGTATTTT.

This chain's CDR3 is CASSQDVGDRGLGSPLHF. CDR3 nucleotide sequence: TGCGCCAGCAGCCAAGATGTTGGGGACAGGGGACTTGGTTCACCCCTCCACTTT. The rearrangement joins TRBV4-1 to TRBJ1-6, with 10 positions matching TRBD1. This CDR3 has 18 amino acids. The germline CDR1 and CDR2 sequences are MGHRA and YSYEKL. After removal of 0 bases from V and 9 bases from J, the junction contained 11 bases not matched to a gene.

V usage is TRBV10-3 and J usage is TRBJ2-1; D remains unclear. Trimming left V 6 bases short and J 3 bases short, with 9 bases between. The germline CDR1 and CDR2 sequences are ENHRY and SYGVKD. The CDR3 runs 13 residues. The CDR3 loop is CAISQNFYNEQFF. CDR3 nucleotides: TGTGCCATCAGCCAAAACTTCTACAATGAGCAGTTCTTC.

A single count supports this clone. V is TRBV6-5 and J is TRBJ1-2; no clear D gene. V shed 5 bases and J shed 1 base, with 11 bases lying between them. CDR3 length equals 14 residues. CDR1 is MNHEY, CDR2 SVGAGI, per germline. Here the CDR3 DNA reads TGTGCCAGCAGTATGTCCCGGAATAACTATGGCTACACCTTC. Its protein product is CASSMSRNNYGYTF.

The chain carries TRBV18 and TRBJ2-7; TRBD2 matches at 8 bases. The ends lost 4 bases at V and 5 bases at J; junction bases unmatched: 4. CDR1 and CDR2 from the germline V gene are KGHSH and LQKENI. This CDR3 spans 13 amino acids. The CDR3 DNA reads TGTGCCAGCTCACGGAGGCGGGAGGACGAGCAGTACTTC. Protein sequence: CASSRRREDEQYF.